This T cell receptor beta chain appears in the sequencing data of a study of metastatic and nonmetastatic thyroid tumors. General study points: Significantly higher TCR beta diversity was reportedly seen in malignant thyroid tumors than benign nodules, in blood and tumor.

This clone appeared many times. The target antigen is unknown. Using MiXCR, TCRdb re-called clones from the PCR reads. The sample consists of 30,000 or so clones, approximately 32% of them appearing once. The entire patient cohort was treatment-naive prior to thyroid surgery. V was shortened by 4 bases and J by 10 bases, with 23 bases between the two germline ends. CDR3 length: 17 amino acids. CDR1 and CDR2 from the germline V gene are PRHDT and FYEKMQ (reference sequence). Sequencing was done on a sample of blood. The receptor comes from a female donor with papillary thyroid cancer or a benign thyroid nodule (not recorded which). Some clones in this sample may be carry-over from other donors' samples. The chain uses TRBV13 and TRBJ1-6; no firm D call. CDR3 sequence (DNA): TGTGCCAGCAGCTCCAAACGAGACCAGGCGCTCTACTCACCCCTCCACTTT. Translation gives CASSSKRDQALYSPLHF. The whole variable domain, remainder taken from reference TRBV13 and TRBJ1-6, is AAGVIQSPRHLIKEKRETATLKCYPIPRHDTVYWYQQGPGQDPQFLISFYEKMQSDKGSIPDRFSAQQFSDYHSELNMSSLELGDSALYFCASSSKRDQALYSPLHFGNGTRLTVT.